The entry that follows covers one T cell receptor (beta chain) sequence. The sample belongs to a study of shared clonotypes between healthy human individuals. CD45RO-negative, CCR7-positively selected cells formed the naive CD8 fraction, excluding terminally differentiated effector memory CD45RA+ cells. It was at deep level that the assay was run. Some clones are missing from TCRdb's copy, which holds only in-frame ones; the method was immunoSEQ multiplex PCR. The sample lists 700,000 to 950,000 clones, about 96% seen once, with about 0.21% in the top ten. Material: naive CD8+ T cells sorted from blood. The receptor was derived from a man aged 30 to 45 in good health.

Written as DNA, the CDR3 is TGCGCCAGCAGCCAAGAGGGACTAGCGAGGACCGGGGAGCTGTTTTTT. Translated: CASSQEGLARTGELFF. The chain joins TRBV4-1 to TRBJ2-2, with 10 bases identical to TRBD2. CDR1 and CDR2 from the germline V gene are MGHRA and YSYEKL. This CDR3 comprises 16 residues. V gave up 0 bases and J gave up 5 bases; unmatched junction bases: 3.